Presented here are 19 T cell receptor beta chains from one specimen sequenced in a study of blood T cell repertoires in COVID-19. Produced via immunoSEQ multiplex PCR; TCRdb's table is partial and in-frame only. The top ten hold over 0.9% of the sample, which has 300,000 to 500,000 clones, roughly 90% seen once. The sample was PBMCs or T cells enriched from blood (not recorded which). The receptor source for this set is a woman aged 30 to 39 with acute COVID-19.

This chain links TRBV19 with TRBJ2-7; D might be TRBD2 (6 bases). CDR3 length: 13 residues. Germline CDR1 is LNHDA and CDR2 is SQIVND (reference sequence). V gave up 6 bases and J gave up 6 bases, with 15 bases separating them. DNA for the CDR3: TGTGCCAGTAGACGGGACTCCTTCAGCGAGCAGTACTTC. Amino acids: CASRRDSFSEQYF.

The rearrangement uses TRBV19 and TRBJ2-1; 11 bases match TRBD2. J lost 4 bases, V lost 4 bases, and 6 bases had no gene match. CDR3 length: 16 amino acids. Germline CDR1 reads LNHDA; CDR2 reads SQIVND (reference sequence). This chain's CDR3 is CASSTQTSGVYNEQFF. CDR3 sequence (DNA): TGTGCCAGTAGTACTCAGACTAGCGGGGTATACAATGAGCAGTTCTTC.

This clone has only a few counts. The chain combines TRBV7-8 with TRBJ1-3; D is ambiguous. This CDR3 region has 13 residues. Germline V gene lookup returns CDR1 SGHVS and CDR2 FQNEAQ. Trimming shortened V by 1 base and J by 4 bases, and 5 bases separated the two germline ends. CDR3 coding DNA: TGTGCCAGCAGCTTAGAGAGGGGAAACACCATATATTTT. Its protein product is CASSLERGNTIYF.

The CDR3 protein is CASSEGRNYGYTF. The CDR3 nucleotides read TGTGCCAGCAGTGAAGGCAGAAACTATGGCTACACCTTC. The chain couples TRBV6-1 to TRBJ1-2, with D uncertain. The V and J ends lost 1 base and 2 bases respectively, with 5 bases between them. This CDR3 has 13 residues. The germline CDR1 and CDR2 sequences are MNHNS and SASEGT.

The V gene is TRBV7-9, the J gene TRBJ1-6, with 9 positions matching TRBD1. The CDR3 is 15 amino acids. Germline CDR1 SEHNR, CDR2 FQNEAQ (reference sequence). The ends lost 0 bases at V and 6 bases at J; junction bases unmatched: 0. The CDR3 is CASSLAQGANSPLHF. The CDR3 coding sequence is TGTGCCAGCAGCTTAGCACAGGGGGCTAATTCACCCCTCCACTTT.

The rearrangement uses TRBV7-2 and TRBJ2-1; TRBD1 matches 12 bases. This CDR3 is 16 amino acids long. The J segment lost 0 bases and the V segment lost 7 bases, leaving 4 bases of the junction unmatched. Germline CDR1 is SGHTA and CDR2 is FQGNSA. The CDR3 nucleotides read TGTGCCAGCACTGCGGGACAGGGGGCCTCCTACAATGAGCAGTTCTTC. As protein: CASTAGQGASYNEQFF.

The rearrangement uses TRBV13 and TRBJ1-1, with TRBD1 matching over 8 bases. J was trimmed by 0 bases and V by 0 bases; bases with no gene match: 0. Germline V CDR1 and CDR2: PRHDT, FYEKMQ (reference sequence). The CDR3 is made up of 15 amino acids. The CDR3 region has the DNA TGTGCCAGCAGCTTAGGGGACAGGGTGAACACTGAAGCTTTCTTT. Translation gives CASSLGDRVNTEAFF.

The chain joins TRBV27 to TRBJ1-5; D not certain. V was pared by 3 bases and J by 2 bases, with 11 bases between. This CDR3 region has 15 residues. Germline V lookup: CDR1 MNHEY, CDR2 SMNVEV (reference sequence). CDR3 region: CASSFGLGGNQPQHF. In DNA form, the CDR3 reads TGTGCCAGCAGTTTTGGCCTCGGGGGCAATCAGCCCCAGCATTTT.

This chain links TRBV5-1 with TRBJ2-2; no firm D call. Looked up from germline, CDR1 is SGHRS and CDR2 is YFSETQ. CDR3 size: 16 residues. With 0 bases removed from V and 1 base from J, the gap between germline ends came to 10 bases. The CDR3 reads CASSLGLTWNTGELFF. Written as DNA, the CDR3 is TGCGCCAGCAGCTTGGGACTGACCTGGAACACCGGGGAGCTGTTTTTT.

The chain employs TRBV19 and TRBJ1-4; TRBD1 agrees at 9 bases. The CDR3 totals 15 residues. Losses at the gene ends were 8 bases for V and 7 bases for J; bases not matched to a gene: 11. The germline gives CDR1 LNHDA, CDR2 SQIVND (reference sequence). The CDR3 DNA follows: TGTGCCAGTCGCCCGGGACAGGGATCTACTGAAAAACTGTTTTTT. This sequence encodes CASRPGQGSTEKLFF.

The V and J genes are TRBV7-6 and TRBJ2-1, with 10 bases matching TRBD1. This CDR3 is 18 amino acids long. With 2 bases clipped from V and 0 bases from J, the junction kept 7 bases outside the gene matches. The germline V gene encodes CDR1 SGHVS and CDR2 FNYEAQ. The CDR3 reads CASSLRRTGGSSYNEQFF. CDR3 sequence (DNA): TGTGCCAGCAGCTTAAGGCGGACAGGGGGGAGCTCCTACAATGAGCAGTTCTTC.

The chain recombines TRBV7-3 with TRBJ2-7, with 14 bases lining up with TRBD2. Germline-derived CDR1 and CDR2 are SGHTA and FQGTGA. The V segment lost 5 bases and the J segment 0 bases; nucleotides outside the gene matches: 3. This CDR3 is built from 16 residues. The CDR3 DNA reads as TGTGCCAGCAGCGGGACTAGCGGGGGAAGCTCCTACGAGCAGTACTTC. Translated: CASSGTSGGSSYEQYF.

The chain employs TRBV28 and TRBJ1-2, with D possibly TRBD1 on 5 matching bases. V lost 8 bases and J lost 8, with 18 bases in between. CDR3 size: 13 residues. Germline-derived CDR1 and CDR2 are MDHEN and SYDVKM. The CDR3 region is CASGTRGPQGYTF. The CDR3 coding sequence is TGTGCCAGCGGTACAAGGGGCCCACAGGGCTACACCTTC.

The chain recombines TRBV12-3 or TRBV12-4 with TRBJ1-5; 8 bases are shared with TRBD1. This CDR3 region has 13 residues. Germline trimming cut 3 bases from V and 7 bases from J; bases unmatched to any gene: 2. The CDR3 spells CASSFRGQQPQHF. CDR3 bases: TGTGCCAGCAGTTTCAGGGGGCAGCAGCCCCAGCATTTT.

This clone occurred a few times. The J gene is TRBJ2-7, the V gene TRBV6-5; D not resolved. CDR1 and CDR2 from the germline V gene are MNHEY and SVGAGI. Trimming shortened V by 5 bases and J by 4 bases, and 18 bases separated the two germline ends. The CDR3 runs to 15 residues. CDR3 nucleotide sequence: TGTGCCAGCAGTCCACTCGCCGGGTTGGGTTACGAGCAGTACTTC. The encoded protein is CASSPLAGLGYEQYF.

The J gene is TRBJ2-7, the V gene TRBV3-1 (or the pseudogene TRBV3-2); D is undetermined. The CDR3 covers 11 residues. The germline gives CDR1 LGHDT, CDR2 YNNKEL (reference sequence). Trimming pared 6 bases from V and 3 bases from J, leaving 6 bases between. The CDR3 here is CASSSNYEQYF. The CDR3 bases are TGTGCCAGCAGTTCCAACTACGAGCAGTACTTC.

The rearrangement links TRBV9 to TRBJ1-2; no clear D gene. CDR3 length: 13 residues. Trimming shortened V by 0 bases and J by 2 bases, and 5 bases separated the two germline ends. Germline V gives CDR1 SGDLS, CDR2 YYNGEE. CDR3 sequence: CASSVARNYGYTF. DNA of the CDR3: TGTGCCAGCAGCGTAGCCAGGAACTATGGCTACACCTTC.

J is TRBJ2-7 and V is TRBV2, with D possibly matching TRBD2 (6 bases). This CDR3 region has 15 residues. Trimming shortened V by 6 bases and J by 0 bases, and 15 bases separated the two germline ends. CDR1 is SNHLY and CDR2 is FYNNEI in the germline V gene. CDR3 amino acids: CASSSGGSLSYEQYF. The CDR3 coding sequence is TGTGCCAGCAGCTCTGGAGGGTCCCTCTCCTACGAGCAGTACTTC. The complete variable domain, with remaining parts taken from reference TRBV2 and TRBJ2-7, reads EPEVTQTPSHQVTQMGQEVILRCVPISNHLYFYWYRQILGQKVEFLVSFYNNEISEKSEIFDDQFSVERPDGSNFTLKIRSTKLEDSAMYFCASSSGGSLSYEQYFGPGTRLTVT.

This chain links TRBV10-3 with TRBJ2-7; 8 bases agree with TRBD1. The ends lost 8 bases at V and 2 bases at J; junction bases unmatched: 2. This CDR3 is 12 amino acids long. Germline V gives CDR1 ENHRY, CDR2 SYGVKD. The CDR3 coding sequence is TGTGCCATCGAGGACAGGGCCTACGAGCAGTACTTC. Amino acid sequence: CAIEDRAYEQYF.